Following are 18 T cell receptor beta chains from one sample sequenced in a study of blood T cell repertoires in COVID-19. The protocol was immunoSEQ multiplex PCR, while the TCRdb copy is restricted to in-frame clones and leaves out a portion. This table has some 20,000 clones, about 88% appearing once. The sequenced sample was peripheral blood. These receptors all come from a human donor in a cohort sampled during active COVID-19.

This chain uses TRBV5-6 with TRBJ1-2; 9 bases map to TRBD1. J gave up 4 bases and V 1 base, and 5 bases lay outside the gene matches. The CDR3 covers 15 residues. The germline V gene has CDR1 SGHDT and CDR2 YYEEEE. Here the CDR3 DNA reads TGTGCCAGCAGCTTGTCGGGACAGGGTCTCTATGGCTACACCTTC. Amino acids: CASSLSGQGLYGYTF.

V is TRBV4-2 and J is TRBJ2-2; 9 bases align to TRBD2. The length of the CDR3 is 16 residues. J gave up 6 bases and V 0 bases, and 5 bases lay outside the gene matches. Per the germline V gene, CDR1 is LGHNA and CDR2 is YNFKEQ. CDR3 DNA sequence: TGTGCCAGCAGCCAAGAGGCTAGCGGGGATTCCGGGGAGCTGTTTTTT. Translated, it gives CASSQEASGDSGELFF.

This chain joins TRBV5-1 and TRBJ2-7; tentatively, D is TRBD2 (5 bases). The germline V and J ends were trimmed by 3 bases and 4 bases, with 14 bases remaining between them. Germline V gene data show CDR1 as SGHRS and CDR2 as YFSETQ. The length of the CDR3 is 14 residues. This CDR3 reads CASSSQAGGYEQYF. The CDR3 DNA sequence: TGCGCCAGCAGCTCCCAGGCGGGCGGGTACGAGCAGTACTTC.

The chain combines TRBV12-3 or TRBV12-4 with TRBJ2-1; no definite D call. V lost 3 bases and J 7 bases, leaving 10 bases between the germline ends. CDR3 length: 13 amino acids. CDR3 in DNA: TGTGCCAGCAGTTTGAATCGGTGGAATGAGCAGTTCTTC. It is translated as CASSLNRWNEQFF.

The J gene is TRBJ2-2, the V gene TRBV11-2; 7 nucleotides agree with TRBD1. The J segment lost 0 bases and the V segment lost 11 bases, leaving 6 bases of the junction unmatched. Germline values: CDR1 SGHAT, CDR2 FQNNGV. CDR3 size: 14 residues. The chain's CDR3 is CAWKTGPNTGELFF. The CDR3 nucleotides are TGTGCCTGGAAGACAGGGCCGAACACCGGGGAGCTGTTTTTT. Full variable domain (outside the CDR3, taken from reference TRBV11-2 and TRBJ2-2): EAGVAQSPRYKIIEKRQSVAFWCNPISGHATLYWYQQILGQGPKLLIQFQNNGVVDDSQLPKDRFSAERLKGVDSTLKIQPAKLEDSAVYLCAWKTGPNTGELFFGEGSRLTVL.

The chain uses TRBV7-9 and TRBJ2-3; D gene ambiguous. Trimming shortened V by 1 base and J by 0 bases, and 8 bases separated the two germline ends. The CDR3 extends over 15 amino acids. Germline assignment: CDR1 SEHNR and CDR2 FQNEAQ (reference sequence). The DNA for the CDR3 is TGTGCCAGCAGCTTAGGCCGGTCTAGCACAGATACGCAGTATTTT. Its translation: CASSLGRSSTDTQYF.

V and J are TRBV6-5 and TRBJ2-7, with D perhaps TRBD1 (6 bases). V dropped 5 bases and J dropped 3 bases, with 14 bases sitting between them. The CDR3 sequence is 14 residues long. CDR1 and CDR2 (germline): MNHEY, SVGAGI. CDR3 nucleotide sequence: TGTGCCAGCAGTCAACCGGGACAAGTCTACGAGCAGTACTTC. Protein sequence: CASSQPGQVYEQYF.

This chain connects TRBV28 to TRBJ2-7; a weak D match, TRBD1 (6 bases). Germline V CDR1 and CDR2: MDHEN, SYDVKM. V dropped 7 bases and J dropped 3 bases, with 16 bases sitting between them. This CDR3 comprises 14 residues. For the CDR3, the DNA is TGTGCCAGCACCCCCCCGGGACAACACTACGAGCAGTACTTC. Translation gives CASTPPGQHYEQYF. The full variable domain, rest sourced from reference TRBV28 and TRBJ2-7, is DVKVTQSSRYLVKRTGEKVFLECVQDMDHENMFWYRQDPGLGLRLIYFSYDVKMKEKGDIPEGYSVSREKKERFSLILESASTNQTSMYLCASTPPGQHYEQYFGPGTRLTVT.

This clone was detected a few times. The rearrangement joins TRBV3-1 (or the pseudogene TRBV3-2) to TRBJ2-1; TRBD2 agrees at 14 bases. Trimming removed 3 bases from V and 9 bases from J; junction bases left unmatched: 7. The CDR3 is 16 amino acids. CDR1 and CDR2 (germline): LGHDT, YNNKEL (reference sequence). The chain's CDR3 is CASSQGGTSGRSEQFF. The CDR3 DNA follows: TGTGCCAGCAGCCAGGGAGGGACTAGCGGGAGAAGTGAGCAGTTCTTC.

The CDR3 sequence: CASSLSGTHQETQYF. As DNA, the CDR3 is TGTGCCAGTAGTTTATCCGGGACACACCAAGAGACCCAGTACTTC. The chain links TRBV19 to TRBJ2-5; tentative D call: TRBD1 (6 bases). Germline V gives CDR1 LNHDA, CDR2 SQIVND (reference sequence). This CDR3 has 15 residues. V was shortened by 5 bases and J by 0 bases, with 13 bases between the two germline ends.

The CDR3 is CAWHDTYNSPLHF. In nucleotides, the CDR3 is TGTGCCTGGCACGACACCTATAATTCACCCCTCCACTTT. This chain joins TRBV30 and TRBJ1-6; D remains unclear. Trimming took 5 bases from V and 2 from J, leaving 7 bases between them. CDR3 length equals 13 residues. The germline V gene has CDR1 GTSNPN and CDR2 SVGIG (reference sequence).

A few counts support this clone. The chain uses TRBV4-2 and TRBJ2-7; perhaps TRBD1 as D (5 bases). V was trimmed by 1 base and J by 3 bases, leaving 7 bases between them. This CDR3 is 13 amino acids long. CDR1 is LGHNA and CDR2 is YNFKEQ in the germline V gene. This CDR3 reads CASSQVGDYEQYF. In DNA, the CDR3 is TGTGCCAGCAGCCAAGTAGGGGACTACGAGCAGTACTTC.

This chain uses TRBV30 with TRBJ1-2, with TRBD1 as a possible D gene (5 bases). V was cut by 7 bases and J by 4 bases, with 22 bases left in between. The CDR3 is made up of 15 amino acids. Germline loops: CDR1 GTSNPN, CDR2 SVGIG (reference sequence). The CDR3 is CAYLGGLLQLYGYTF. The CDR3 nucleotides are TGTGCCTACTTGGGGGGACTCCTACAACTCTATGGCTACACCTTC. The complete variable domain, with remaining parts taken from reference TRBV30 and TRBJ1-2, reads SQTIHQWPATLVQPVGSPLSLECTVEGTSNPNLYWYRQAAGRGLQLLFYSVGIGQISSEVPQNLSASRPQDRQFILSSKKLLLSDSGFYLCAYLGGLLQLYGYTFGSGTRLTVV.

As DNA, the CDR3 is TGTGCCAGCAGCATACAGGGGGCGCACGAGACCCAGTACTTC. Encoded protein: CASSIQGAHETQYF. V is TRBV9 and J is TRBJ2-5; 9 bases agree with TRBD1. The V segment lost 4 bases and the J segment 5 bases; nucleotides outside the gene matches: 6. Germline V gene data show CDR1 as SGDLS and CDR2 as YYNGEE. The CDR3 length is 14 residues.

This chain links TRBV7-9 with TRBJ2-3, with 10 bases fitting TRBD1. V gave up 5 bases and J gave up 5 bases; unmatched junction bases: 10. Germline CDR1 is SEHNR and CDR2 is FQNEAQ (reference sequence). This CDR3 comprises 16 residues. This CDR3 is CASSRPRDRGIDTQYF. As DNA, the CDR3 is TGTGCCAGCAGCCGCCCTCGGGACAGGGGAATAGATACGCAGTATTTT.

This chain links TRBV5-1 with TRBJ2-5, with D unresolved. Trimming removed 4 bases from V and 4 bases from J, with 17 bases in between. In germline, CDR1 is SGHRS, CDR2 YFSETQ. The CDR3 covers 15 residues. CDR3 amino acids: CASSPPGEGSETQYF. For the CDR3, the DNA is TGCGCCAGCAGCCCTCCGGGTGAAGGTTCAGAGACCCAGTACTTC.

The rearrangement links TRBV6-6 to TRBJ1-5; D is possibly TRBD1 (6 bases). The CDR3 loop spans 13 amino acids. Per the germline V gene, CDR1 is MNHNY and CDR2 is SVGAGI (reference sequence). V lost 4 bases to trimming and J lost 5 bases, with 9 bases between them. CDR3 in DNA: TGTGCCAGCAGTTCCCAGGGGCATCAGCCCCAGCATTTT. Translation: CASSSQGHQPQHF.

This chain uses TRBV7-9 with TRBJ1-1; 10 bases map to TRBD1. Germline CDR1 reads SEHNR; CDR2 reads FQNEAQ (reference sequence). The CDR3 runs to 14 residues. V was clipped by 11 bases and J by 6 bases; unmatched bases: 12. CDR3 protein: CASYSRQGAAEAFF. In nucleotides, the CDR3 is TGTGCCTCTTACAGCCGACAGGGGGCTGCTGAAGCTTTCTTT. Variable domain in full (rest from reference TRBV7-9 and TRBJ1-1): DTGVSQNPRHKITKRGQNVTFRCDPISEHNRLYWYRQTLGQGPEFLTYFQNEAQLEKSRLLSDRFSAERPKGSFSTLEIQRTEQGDSAMYLCASYSRQGAAEAFFGQGTRLTVV.